This record concerns one T cell receptor beta chain sequence. Data came from immunoSEQ multiplex PCR; TCRdb stores just in-frame clones and leaves some out. The table includes hundreds of thousands of clones, approximately 73% detected once. These data belong to a study of shared clonotypes between healthy human individuals. V was shortened by 0 bases and J by 4 bases, with 12 bases between the two germline ends. Germline V gene data show CDR1 as MNHEY and CDR2 as SMNVEV (reference sequence). CDR3 length: 15 amino acids. The TCR sequence derives from a woman aged 30 to 39 in good health. V and J are TRBV27 and TRBJ1-1; D not resolved. The source material was memory CD4+ T cells sorted from blood. Documented subset: CD45RA-negative fraction. CDR3 sequence (DNA): TGTGCCAGCAGTTTATCGGCGACATGGGTCACTGAAGCTTTCTTT. The encoded protein is CASSLSATWVTEAFF.